The 26 T cell receptor beta chains reported below all come from one sample, sequenced in a study of vaccination effects on CD4 cells after COVID-19. The antigens these receptors bind are not known. In the ViraFEST assay, antigen-specific CD4+ clonotypes were identified by expansion after peptide-pool stimulation. Isolation of CD4+ T cells took place after approximately 10 days of culture. All vaccine recipients tested negative for nucleocapsid antibodies and had never contracted SARS-CoV-2 infection. Assay: immunoSEQ multiplex PCR; the TCRdb copy retains only in-frame clones and omits some. Of 55,000 to 80,000 clones listed, 65% to 85% are singletons. This specimen was CD4+ T cells from PBMCs cultured with HCoV-OC43 spike peptides, taken before COVID-19 vaccination. Subset described: HCoV-OC43 spike overlapping peptide pool stimulation. The receptors shown here come from a human donor who received a COVID-19 vaccine.

This clone was detected only once. Here the CDR3 reads CASSPHRVNGAKNIQYF. The CDR3 DNA sequence: TGTGCCAGCTCACCACATCGAGTGAACGGGGCCAAAAACATTCAGTACTTC. The V call is TRBV18, the J call TRBJ2-4, with D uncertain. The CDR3 is 17 amino acids. V was clipped by 1 base and J by 1 base, with 14 bases between them. Germline V CDR1 and CDR2: KGHSH, LQKENI.

V gene TRBV19 combines with J gene TRBJ1-6; perhaps TRBD1 as D (5 bases). CDR1 is LNHDA and CDR2 is SQIVND in the germline V gene (reference sequence). V lost 5 bases and J lost 9, with 14 bases in between. The CDR3 has 14 residues. The chain's CDR3 is CASSGTPKGSPLHF. As DNA, the CDR3 is TGTGCCAGTAGTGGGACTCCTAAGGGTTCACCCCTCCACTTT.

The chain uses TRBV19 and TRBJ1-1; tentatively, D is TRBD1 (5 bases). Germline V gene sequence: CDR1 LNHDA, CDR2 SQIVND (reference sequence). This CDR3 spans 16 amino acids. The ends were cut back, 11 bases at V and 0 bases at J, with 22 bases in the middle. CDR3 in amino acids: CAGLGARLVMNTEAFF. The CDR3 DNA sequence: TGTGCCGGCCTCGGGGCTAGATTGGTTATGAACACTGAAGCTTTCTTT.

This clone came up once. The chain has TRBV7-2 and TRBJ2-5, with TRBD1 matching 8 bases. Germline V gene lookup returns CDR1 SGHTA and CDR2 FQGNSA. The CDR3 consists of 13 residues. The J segment lost 2 bases and the V segment lost 6 bases, leaving 2 bases of the junction unmatched. The CDR3 is CASRGTGQETQYF. The CDR3 region has the DNA TGTGCCAGCAGGGGGACAGGACAAGAGACCCAGTACTTC.

This chain uses TRBV24-1 with TRBJ2-3; D is uncertain. V was shortened by 7 bases and J by 7 bases, with 14 bases between the two germline ends. The length of the CDR3 is 13 residues. Germline V lookup: CDR1 KGHDR, CDR2 SFDVKD. CDR3 DNA sequence: TGTGCCACCAGGACCTCCTCGTCGAATACGCAGTATTTT. Translating it yields CATRTSSSNTQYF.

The chain joins TRBV30 to TRBJ2-1; TRBD1 or TRBD2 may be the D gene (5 bases each). The CDR3 totals 14 residues. V was cut by 1 base and J by 7 bases, with 14 bases left in between. CDR1 and CDR2 from the germline V gene are GTSNPN and SVGIG (reference sequence). The CDR3 region is CAWSDRGAGNEQFF. The CDR3 coding sequence is TGTGCCTGGAGTGATAGAGGGGCAGGGAATGAGCAGTTCTTC.

This clone was detected once. The chain couples TRBV29-1 to TRBJ2-3; 8 positions agree with TRBD1. The germline V gene encodes CDR1 SQVTM and CDR2 ANQGSEA. The J segment lost 0 bases and the V segment lost 6 bases, leaving 2 bases of the junction unmatched. This CDR3 has 13 residues. For the CDR3, the DNA is TGCAGCGTGGACAGGGCCAGCACAGATACGCAGTATTTT. This codes for CSVDRASTDTQYF.

The V and J genes are TRBV5-1 and TRBJ1-5; no reliable D call. V was clipped by 4 bases and J by 0 bases, with 11 bases between them. The CDR3 length is 15 residues. CDR1 and CDR2 (germline): SGHRS, YFSETQ. CDR3 region: CASSADGNSNQPQHF. The CDR3 DNA is TGCGCCAGCAGCGCGGACGGGAATAGCAATCAGCCCCAGCATTTT. Full variable domain (missing parts from reference TRBV5-1 and TRBJ1-5): KAGVTQTPRYLIKTRGQQVTLSCSPISGHRSVSWYQQTPGQGLQFLFEYFSETQRNKGNFPGRFSGRQFSNSRSEMNVSTLELGDSALYLCASSADGNSNQPQHFGDGTRLSIL.

The V gene is TRBV24-1, the J gene TRBJ2-1; 10 bases match TRBD1. The CDR3 is 17 amino acids. Losses at the gene ends were 3 bases for V and 8 bases for J; bases not matched to a gene: 12. Germline V CDR1 and CDR2: KGHDR, SFDVKD. The CDR3 nucleotides read TGTGCCACCAGTGATCGTACCGGGACAGGGGCCTATGATGAGCAGTTCTTC. This sequence encodes CATSDRTGTGAYDEQFF.

The chain carries TRBV3-1 (or the pseudogene TRBV3-2) and TRBJ1-1; D is unclear. Trimming pared 4 bases from V and 4 bases from J, leaving 10 bases between. The CDR3 has 13 amino acids. Germline V gives CDR1 LGHDT, CDR2 YNNKEL (reference sequence). Here the CDR3 reads CASSPSWGTEAFF. For the CDR3, the DNA is TGTGCCAGCAGCCCCTCGTGGGGCACTGAAGCTTTCTTT.

This clone was recorded once. In DNA form, the CDR3 reads TGTGCCAGCAGCTTAATCGAGGGGAGTGAGCAGTTCTTC. Encoded protein: CASSLIEGSEQFF. The chain employs TRBV7-3 and TRBJ2-1, with D perhaps assigned TRBD1 or TRBD2 (5 bases each). Germline V CDR1 and CDR2: SGHTA, FQGTGA. The CDR3 contains 13 residues. Trimming took off 1 base at V and 9 bases at J, with 10 bases between the two ends.

The CDR3 protein is CASSYRSRSSYNEQFF. CDR3 sequence (DNA): TGTGCCAGCAGTTATAGATCCAGGAGCTCCTACAATGAGCAGTTCTTC. This chain joins TRBV6-2 or TRBV6-3 and TRBJ2-1; no firm D call. The CDR3 is 16 residues long. V was trimmed by 3 bases and J by 0 bases, leaving 12 bases between them. CDR1 is MNHEY, CDR2 SVGEGT, per germline.

This clone was found a few times. The V gene is TRBV15, the J gene TRBJ1-2; unclear D gene. The CDR3 length is 15 residues. Germline-derived CDR1 and CDR2 are LNHNV and YYDKDF (reference sequence). V was pared by 1 base and J by 2 bases, with 11 bases between. CDR3 bases: TGTGCCACCAGCAGAGGGACGGGAGCAAACTATGGCTACACCTTC. Amino acids: CATSRGTGANYGYTF.

The chain carries TRBV18 and TRBJ2-3, with 12 nucleotides matching TRBD2. Germline CDR1 and CDR2: KGHSH and LQKENI. The CDR3 has 16 amino acids. V shed 3 bases, J shed 4 bases, and the junction held 5 bases outside the gene matches. In DNA form, the CDR3 reads TGTGCCAGCTCACCCCTCCTAGCGGGGGGGCCAGATACGCAGTATTTT. Amino acid sequence: CASSPLLAGGPDTQYF.

The CDR3 reads CASSPPSTGETQYF. The CDR3 nucleotides are TGTGCCAGCTCACCACCCAGTACGGGGGAGACCCAGTACTTC. J is TRBJ2-5 and V is TRBV18, with D maybe TRBD2 (5 bases). CDR3 length equals 14 residues. V lost 0 bases and J lost 5, with 10 bases in between. Looked up from germline, CDR1 is KGHSH and CDR2 is LQKENI.

The V gene is TRBV5-8, the J gene TRBJ2-3; 7 positions agree with TRBD1. This CDR3 is built from 15 residues. Germline values: CDR1 SGHTS, CDR2 YDEGEE. V was clipped by 4 bases and J by 9 bases; unmatched bases: 14. The CDR3 region is CASSPGFGDRATQYF. In nucleotides, the CDR3 is TGTGCCAGCAGCCCTGGTTTCGGCGACAGGGCGACGCAGTATTTT. Using reference TRBV5-8 and TRBJ2-3 for the parts outside the CDR3, the full variable domain is EAGVTQSPTHLIKTRGQQATLRCSPISGHTSVYWYQQALGLGLQFLLWYDEGEERNRGNFPPRFSGRQFPNYSSELNVNALELEDSALYLCASSPGFGDRATQYFGPGTRLTVL.

This clone was found once. The V and J genes are TRBV18 and TRBJ2-5, with 11 nucleotides matching TRBD2. The CDR3 is 16 amino acids. Per germline, CDR1 KGHSH and CDR2 LQKENI. The ends lost 3 bases at V and 1 base at J; junction bases unmatched: 4. The DNA for the CDR3 is TGTGCCAGCTCACCCATAGCGGGGGGGCGCCAAGAGACCCAGTACTTC. It codes for CASSPIAGGRQETQYF. Full variable domain (rest looked up from reference TRBV18 and TRBJ2-5): NAGVMQNPRHLVRRRGQEARLRCSPMKGHSHVYWYRQLPEEGLKFMVYLQKENIIDESGMPKERFSAEFPKEGPSILRIQQVVRGDSAAYFCASSPIAGGRQETQYFGPGTRLLVL.

The V and J genes are TRBV12-3 or TRBV12-4 and TRBJ1-1; D uncertain. This CDR3 spans 13 amino acids. V lost 6 bases and J lost 2, with 10 bases in between. CDR3: CASSLNPNTEAFF. The CDR3 DNA reads TGTGCCAGCAGCTTAAACCCCAACACTGAAGCTTTCTTT.

The gene calls are TRBV18 and TRBJ1-3; no reliable D call. The CDR3 has 15 amino acids. Germline CDR1 reads KGHSH; CDR2 reads LQKENI. V lost 3 bases to trimming and J lost 0 bases, with 9 bases between them. The DNA for the CDR3 is TGTGCCAGCTCACCGCCGTCAGACTCTGGAAACACCATATATTTT. This sequence encodes CASSPPSDSGNTIYF.

The chain is built from TRBV7-8 and TRBJ2-3; D may be TRBD1 or TRBD2 (6 bases each). Between the trimmed V and J ends, which lost 4 bases and 1 base, there was a span of 12 bases. The germline V gene has CDR1 SGHVS and CDR2 FQNEAQ. The CDR3 has 15 residues. Here the CDR3 DNA reads TGTGCCAGCAGCTACACCGGGGGCCGCACAGATACGCAGTATTTT. Its translation is CASSYTGGRTDTQYF.

V gene TRBV11-2 combines with J gene TRBJ2-7; D not resolved. Germline values: CDR1 SGHAT, CDR2 FQNNGV. V was trimmed by 6 bases and J by 1 base, leaving 16 bases between them. The CDR3 runs 15 residues. CDR3 amino acids: CASRNTTQFSYEQYV. The CDR3 DNA is TGTGCCAGCAGAAACACCACTCAATTTTCCTACGAGCAGTACGTC.

This clone has only a few counts. V and J are TRBV5-1 and TRBJ2-2; D is perhaps TRBD2 (6 bases). V lost 4 bases, J lost 0 bases, and 10 bases lay in between. The CDR3 covers 15 residues. Germline V CDR1 and CDR2: SGHRS, YFSETQ. CDR3 DNA sequence: TGCGCCAGCAGCAGCCGGGACTCGAACACCGGGGAGCTGTTTTTT. Amino acid sequence: CASSSRDSNTGELFF.

This clone has only a few counts. The chain recombines TRBV6-6 with TRBJ1-5; the D is unclear. V was shortened by 6 bases and J by 5 bases, with 11 bases between the two germline ends. Germline V gene sequence: CDR1 MNHNY, CDR2 SVGAGI (reference sequence). The CDR3 sequence is 13 residues long. CDR3 bases: TGTGCCAGCAGGCCCCAGGCGCATCAGCCCCAGCATTTT. It encodes CASRPQAHQPQHF.

This clone has just one count. The chain combines TRBV5-3 with TRBJ2-7, with 9 bases fitting TRBD1. TRBV5-3 is sorted into the ORF group, with uncertain function. The CDR3 totals 14 residues. With 4 bases clipped from V and 3 bases from J, the junction kept 5 bases outside the gene matches. CDR3 protein: CARSLGQGRYEQYV. CDR3 coding DNA: TGTGCCAGAAGCCTCGGACAGGGGCGCTACGAGCAGTACGTC.

The chain recombines TRBV6-5 with TRBJ1-2; D is ambiguous. The CDR3 covers 15 residues. The V end lost 7 bases, the J end lost 3 bases, and 18 bases lay between the germline ends. The germline gives CDR1 MNHEY, CDR2 SVGAGI. CDR3 nucleotide sequence: TGTGCCAGCACCCAAAGCGGTATTGGGGACTATGGCTACACCTTC. It specifies CASTQSGIGDYGYTF.

CDR3 coding DNA: TGTGCCAGCAGCGCCGGGGGGGTCTACAATGAGCAGTTCTTC. Translating gives CASSAGGVYNEQFF. The chain combines TRBV9 with TRBJ2-1; 8 nucleotides align to TRBD2. The CDR3 has 14 amino acids. V was pared by 3 bases and J by 3 bases, with 2 bases of the junction left unmatched. CDR1 is SGDLS, CDR2 YYNGEE, per germline.